This T cell receptor (beta chain) was identified in a study of Graves' ophthalmopathy and Graves' hyperthyroidism. Points from the study as a whole: In blood, most expanded thyroid clonotypes above 0.001 frequency were also detected.

The authors amplified TCR beta CDR3 regions, and they did so from RNA transcripts for repertoire sequencing. HTBI primers primed a first-round RT-PCR, and a second-round multiplex PCR followed. MiXCR, applied by TCRdb to the multiplex PCR reads, yields one record per CDR3 protein. Found here are around 1.1 million distinct CDR3 sequences, about two fifths of them singletons; the top ten hold roughly 10%. Hyperthyroidism was new, under 2 months, in patients aged 18 to 65. V dropped 10 bases and J dropped 10; count of bases not matched to a gene: 8. Germline V gene lookup returns CDR1 SGHTA and CDR2 FQGNSA. The CDR3 sequence is 13 residues long. This clonotype has more than one count but fewer than ten. Its specificity is unknown.

The sequenced sample consisted of peripheral blood or thyroid tissue (not recorded which). This TCR derives from an adult man with Graves' hyperthyroidism. The gene calls are TRBV7-2 and TRBJ1-6, with TRBD1 matching over 9 bases. CDR3 in DNA: TGTGCCATCACAGGGGGCGGTAAATCACCCCTCCACTTT. Translated, it gives CAITGGGKSPLHF.